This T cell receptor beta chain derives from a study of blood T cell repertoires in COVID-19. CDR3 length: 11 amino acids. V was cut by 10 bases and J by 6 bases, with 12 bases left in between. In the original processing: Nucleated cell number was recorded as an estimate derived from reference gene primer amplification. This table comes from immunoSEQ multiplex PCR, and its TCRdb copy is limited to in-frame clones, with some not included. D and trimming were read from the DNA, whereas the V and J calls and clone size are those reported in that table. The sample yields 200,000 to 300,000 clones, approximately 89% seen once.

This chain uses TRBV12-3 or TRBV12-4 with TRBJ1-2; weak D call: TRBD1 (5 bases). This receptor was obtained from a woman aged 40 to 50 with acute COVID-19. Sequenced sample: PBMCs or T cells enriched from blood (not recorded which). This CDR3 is CANSGGHGYTF. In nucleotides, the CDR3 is TGTGCCAACTCCGGGGGTCATGGCTACACCTTC.